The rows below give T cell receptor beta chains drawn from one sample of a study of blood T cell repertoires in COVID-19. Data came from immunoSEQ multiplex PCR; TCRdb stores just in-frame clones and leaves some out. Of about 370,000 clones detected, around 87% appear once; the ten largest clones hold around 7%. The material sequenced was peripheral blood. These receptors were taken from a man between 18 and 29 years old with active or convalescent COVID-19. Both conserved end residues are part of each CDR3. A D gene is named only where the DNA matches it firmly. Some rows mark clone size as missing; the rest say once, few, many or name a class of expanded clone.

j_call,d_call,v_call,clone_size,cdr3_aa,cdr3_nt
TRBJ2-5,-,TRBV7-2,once,CASSPSTGGTQYF,TGTGCCAGCAGCCCGAGCACTGGAGGGACCCAGTACTTC
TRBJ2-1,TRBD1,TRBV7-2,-,CASTPTGGAGSYNEQFF,TGTGCCAGCACCCCGACAGGGGGCGCGGGCTCCTACAATGAGCAGTTCTTC
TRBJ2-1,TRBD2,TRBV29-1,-,CSVEGLAGGLTYNEQFF,TGCAGCGTTGAAGGCCTAGCGGGAGGCCTGACCTACAATGAGCAGTTCTTC
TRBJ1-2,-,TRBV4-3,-,CASSQDSGRYGYTF,TGCGCCAGCAGCCAAGATAGCGGACGCTATGGCTACACCTTC
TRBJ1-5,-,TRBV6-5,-,CASSYSYRVNQPQHF,TGTGCCAGCAGTTACTCCTACAGGGTGAATCAGCCCCAGCATTTT
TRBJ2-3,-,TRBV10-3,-,CAISEGRSSTDTQYF,TGTGCCATCAGTGAGGGGAGGTCGAGCACAGATACGCAGTATTTT
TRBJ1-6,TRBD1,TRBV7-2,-,CASSLGLGQGLGSPLHF,TGTGCCAGCAGCTTAGGGTTGGGACAGGGGTTAGGTTCACCCCTCCACTTT
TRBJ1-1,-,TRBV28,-,CASSFRVNTEAFF,TGTGCCAGCAGTTTCCGGGTGAACACTGAAGCTTTCTTT
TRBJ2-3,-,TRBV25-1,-,CASSESTSITDTQYF,TGTGCCAGCAGTGAATCCACTAGTATCACAGATACGCAGTATTTT
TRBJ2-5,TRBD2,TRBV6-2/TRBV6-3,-,CASSSLAGRETQYF,TGTGCCAGCAGTTCACTAGCGGGCCGGGAGACCCAGTACTTC
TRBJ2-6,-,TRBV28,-,CASSLIRAYSGANVLTF,TGTGCCAGCAGTTTAATCAGGGCCTACTCTGGGGCCAACGTGCTGACTTTC
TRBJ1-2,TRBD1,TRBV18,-,CASSRDSNYGYTF,TGTGCCAGCTCACGGGACAGTAACTATGGCTACACCTTC
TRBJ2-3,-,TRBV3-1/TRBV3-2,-,CASSQDLGTTTQYF,TGTGCCAGCAGCCAAGATCTTGGGACAACTACGCAGTATTTT
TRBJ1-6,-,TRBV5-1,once,CASSLAVSGNSPLHF,TGCGCCAGCAGCTTGGCCGTATCGGGAAATTCACCCCTCCACTTT
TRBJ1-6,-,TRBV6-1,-,CASSEASGRFYNSPLHF,TGTGCCAGCAGTGAAGCGTCAGGGAGGTTCTATAATTCACCCCTCCACTTT
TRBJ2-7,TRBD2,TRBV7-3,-,CASSLSSGNYEQYF,TGTGCCAGCAGCTTGTCTAGCGGGAACTACGAGCAGTACTTC
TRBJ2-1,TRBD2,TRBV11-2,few,CASSLGGASGVYNEQFF,TGTGCCAGCAGCTTAGGAGGGGCTAGCGGGGTCTACAATGAGCAGTTCTTC
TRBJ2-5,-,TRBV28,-,CASSLSGFRETQYF,TGTGCCAGCAGTTTATCGGGGTTTCGAGAGACCCAGTACTTC
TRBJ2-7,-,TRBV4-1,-,CASSQVGGGGGHNEQYF,TGCGCCAGCAGCCAAGTAGGAGGCGGAGGGGGCCATAACGAGCAGTACTTC
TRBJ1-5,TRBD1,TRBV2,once,CASRPWDRVNQPQHF,TGTGCCAGCAGACCCTGGGACAGGGTAAATCAGCCCCAGCATTTT
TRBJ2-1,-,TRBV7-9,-,CASSLTRQRWGYNEQFF,TGTGCCAGCAGCTTAACCCGACAGCGCTGGGGCTACAATGAGCAGTTCTTC
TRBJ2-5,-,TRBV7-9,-,CASSNRETQYF,TGTGCCAGCAGCAATCGAGAGACCCAGTACTTC
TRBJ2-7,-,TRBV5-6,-,CASSLANPYEQYF,TGTGCCAGCAGCTTAGCCAACCCCTACGAGCAGTACTTC
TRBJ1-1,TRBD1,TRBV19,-,CATRQGASGKAFF,TGTGCCACGAGACAGGGGGCGTCGGGAAAAGCTTTCTTT
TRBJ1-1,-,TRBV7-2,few,CASSAHTEAFF,TGTGCCAGCAGCGCGCACACTGAAGCTTTCTTT
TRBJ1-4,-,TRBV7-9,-,CASSLGGQLFF,TGTGCCAGCAGCTTAGGGGGGCAATTGTTTTTT
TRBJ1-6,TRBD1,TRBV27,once,CASSLGTGGHSPLHF,TGTGCCAGCAGTTTGGGGACAGGAGGCCATTCACCCCTCCACTTT
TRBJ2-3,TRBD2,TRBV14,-,CASSQGSGGRTDTQYF,TGTGCCAGCAGCCAAGGGAGCGGGGGCAGGACAGATACGCAGTATTTT
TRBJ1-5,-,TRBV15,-,CATMAVGNQPQHF,TGTGCCACCATGGCGGTTGGAAATCAGCCCCAGCATTTT
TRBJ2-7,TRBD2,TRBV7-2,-,CASSLASGGSSGSYEQYF,TGTGCCAGCAGCTTAGCTAGCGGGGGGTCAAGCGGGTCCTACGAGCAGTACTTC
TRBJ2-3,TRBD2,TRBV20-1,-,CSASIGTSGNSDTQYF,TGCAGTGCTAGTATAGGGACTAGCGGGAATTCCGATACGCAGTATTTT
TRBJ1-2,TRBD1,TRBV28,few,CASSFPGTDSYGYTF,TGTGCCAGCAGTTTCCCAGGGACAGACAGCTATGGCTACACCTTC
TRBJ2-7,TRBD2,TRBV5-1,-,CASSQRGGPYEQYF,TGCGCCAGCAGCCAGCGGGGTGGGCCCTACGAGCAGTACTTC
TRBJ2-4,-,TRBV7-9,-,CASSSRDYANIQYF,TGTGCCAGCAGCTCCAGGGATTACGCAAACATTCAGTACTTC
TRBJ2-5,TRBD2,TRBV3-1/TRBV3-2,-,CASSQDHPPGTSALRETQYF,TGTGCCAGCAGCCAAGATCACCCTCCCGGGACTAGCGCCCTCCGGGAGACCCAGTACTTC
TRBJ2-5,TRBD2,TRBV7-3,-,CASSVTGREAQYF,TGTGCCAGCAGCGTAACGGGACGGGAGGCCCAGTACTTC
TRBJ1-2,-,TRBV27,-,CASKDRAEKGYGYTF,TGTGCCAGCAAAGATCGGGCCGAAAAGGGGTATGGCTACACCTTC
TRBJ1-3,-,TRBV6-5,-,CASRRGQGTNTIYF,TGTGCCAGCAGGCGTGGGCAGGGAACGAACACCATATATTTT
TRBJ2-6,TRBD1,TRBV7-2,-,CASSAQGSGANVLTF,TGTGCCAGCAGCGCACAGGGGTCTGGGGCCAACGTGCTGACTTTC
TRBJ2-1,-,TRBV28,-,CASSPTGNNEQFF,TGTGCCAGCAGTCCAACGGGAAACAATGAGCAGTTCTTC
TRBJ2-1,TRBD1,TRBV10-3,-,CAISRPPPQTGYNEQFF,TGTGCCATCAGCCGACCTCCACCTCAGACAGGGTACAATGAGCAGTTCTTC
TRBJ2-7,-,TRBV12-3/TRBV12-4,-,CASSPEGYEQYF,TGTGCCAGCAGTCCCGAGGGTTACGAGCAGTACTTC
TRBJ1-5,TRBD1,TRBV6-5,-,CASSRGRNQPQHF,TGTGCCAGCAGCAGGGGGCGGAATCAGCCCCAGCATTTT
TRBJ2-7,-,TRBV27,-,CASSLQVASYEQYF,TGTGCCAGCAGTTTACAGGTTGCCTCCTACGAGCAGTACTTC
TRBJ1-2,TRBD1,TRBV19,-,CASSTERTGHYGYTF,TGTGCCAGTAGTACCGAGCGGACAGGGCACTATGGCTACACCTTC
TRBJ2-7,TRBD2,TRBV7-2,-,CASSRLSLAGAYEQYF,TGTGCCAGCAGCCGGCTCTCTTTAGCGGGAGCCTACGAGCAGTACTTC
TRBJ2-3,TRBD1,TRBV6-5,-,CASSLKDRSDTQYF,TGTGCCAGCAGTTTAAAGGACAGGTCAGATACGCAGTATTTT
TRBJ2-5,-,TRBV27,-,CASSLSGAPAETQYF,TGTGCCAGCAGTTTGTCAGGGGCCCCCGCCGAGACCCAGTACTTC